The present TCR beta chain was sequenced within a study of shared clonotypes between healthy human individuals. Assay used: immunoSEQ multiplex PCR; TCRdb lists only in-frame clones, some missing. The table lists about 2 million clones, about 94% of them singletons, with 0.95% to 1.5% in the top ten. V lost 6 bases to trimming and J lost 5 bases, with 19 bases between them. The V gene's germline CDR1 is SEHNR and CDR2 FQNEAQ (reference sequence). This CDR3 region has 15 residues. Naive CD8 cells lacked CD45RO and underwent positive selection for CCR7, leaving out terminally differentiated effector memory CD45RA+ cells. Caucasian adults living in Nashville, Tennessee, provided all samples.

The sequencing sample was made of naive CD8+ T cells sorted from blood. This receptor was taken from a man between 18 and 29 years old in good health. The chain carries TRBV7-9 and TRBJ1-1; tentatively, D is TRBD1 (6 bases). The DNA for the CDR3 is TGTGCCAGCAGTCGAAACAGGGCGGCGGGGACTGAAGCTTTCTTT. It translates to CASSRNRAAGTEAFF. The full variable domain, completed using reference TRBV7-9 and TRBJ1-1, is DTGVSQNPRHKITKRGQNVTFRCDPISEHNRLYWYRQTLGQGPEFLTYFQNEAQLEKSRLLSDRFSAERPKGSFSTLEIQRTEQGDSAMYLCASSRNRAAGTEAFFGQGTRLTVV.